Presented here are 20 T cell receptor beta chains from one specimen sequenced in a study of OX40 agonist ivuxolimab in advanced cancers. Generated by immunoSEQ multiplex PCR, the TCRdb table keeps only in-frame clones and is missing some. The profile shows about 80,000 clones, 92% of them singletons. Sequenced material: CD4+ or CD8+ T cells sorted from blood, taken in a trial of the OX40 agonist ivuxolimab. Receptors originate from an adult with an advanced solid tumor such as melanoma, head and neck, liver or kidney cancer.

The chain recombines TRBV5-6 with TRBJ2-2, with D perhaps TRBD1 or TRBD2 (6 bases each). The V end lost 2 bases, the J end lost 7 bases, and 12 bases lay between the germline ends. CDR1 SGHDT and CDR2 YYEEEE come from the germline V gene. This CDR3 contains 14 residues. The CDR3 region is CASSFIGGIGELFF. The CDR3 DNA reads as TGTGCCAGCAGCTTCATAGGGGGGATCGGGGAGCTGTTTTTT.

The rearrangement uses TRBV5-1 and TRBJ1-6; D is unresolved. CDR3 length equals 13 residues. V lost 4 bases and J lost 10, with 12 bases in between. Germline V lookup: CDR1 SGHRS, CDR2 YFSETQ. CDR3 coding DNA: TGCGCCAGCAGCCCTTCGGGCGACTCACCCCTCCACTTT. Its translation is CASSPSGDSPLHF. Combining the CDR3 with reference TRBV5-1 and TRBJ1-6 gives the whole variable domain KAGVTQTPRYLIKTRGQQVTLSCSPISGHRSVSWYQQTPGQGLQFLFEYFSETQRNKGNFPGRFSGRQFSNSRSEMNVSTLELGDSALYLCASSPSGDSPLHFGNGTRLTVT.

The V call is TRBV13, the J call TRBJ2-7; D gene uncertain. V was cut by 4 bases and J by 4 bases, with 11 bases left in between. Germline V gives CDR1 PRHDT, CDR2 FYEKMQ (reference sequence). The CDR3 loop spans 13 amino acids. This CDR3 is CASSSGSLYEQYF. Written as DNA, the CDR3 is TGTGCCAGCAGCTCCGGGTCTCTTTACGAGCAGTACTTC.

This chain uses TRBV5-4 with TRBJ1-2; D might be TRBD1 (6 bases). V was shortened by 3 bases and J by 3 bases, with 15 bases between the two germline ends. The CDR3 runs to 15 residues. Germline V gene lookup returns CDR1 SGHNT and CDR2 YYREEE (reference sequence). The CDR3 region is CASSSYREIDYGYTF. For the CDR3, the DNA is TGTGCCAGCAGCTCTTACAGGGAGATTGACTATGGCTACACCTTC.

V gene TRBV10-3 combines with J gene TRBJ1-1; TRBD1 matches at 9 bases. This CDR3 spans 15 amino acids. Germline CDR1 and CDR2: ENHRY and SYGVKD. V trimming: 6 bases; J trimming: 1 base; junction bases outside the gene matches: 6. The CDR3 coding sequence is TGTGCCATCAGAGTACAGGGGGCTGAGAACACTGAAGCTTTCTTT. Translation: CAIRVQGAENTEAFF.

The CDR3 bases are TGTGCCAGCAGCTTGGAATTGGACAGGGGGCGCGGGTACGAGCAGTACTTC. Its protein is CASSLELDRGRGYEQYF. V and J are TRBV5-6 and TRBJ2-7; 11 bases agree with TRBD1. Germline CDR1 reads SGHDT; CDR2 reads YYEEEE. CDR3 length equals 17 residues. Trimming removed 0 bases from V and 4 bases from J; junction bases left unmatched: 9.

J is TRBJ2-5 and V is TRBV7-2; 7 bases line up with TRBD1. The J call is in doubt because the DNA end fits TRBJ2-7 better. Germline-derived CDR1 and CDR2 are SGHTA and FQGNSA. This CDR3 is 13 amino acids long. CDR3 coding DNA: TGTGCCAGCAGCGCTCAGGGGGTAACCGAGCAGTACTTC. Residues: CASSAQGVTEQYF.

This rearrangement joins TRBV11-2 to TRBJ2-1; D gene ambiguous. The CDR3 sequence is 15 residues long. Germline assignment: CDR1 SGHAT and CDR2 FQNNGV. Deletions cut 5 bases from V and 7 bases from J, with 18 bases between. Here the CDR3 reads CASSRSSGPENEQFF. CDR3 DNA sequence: TGTGCCAGCAGCCGATCCTCGGGTCCGGAAAATGAGCAGTTCTTC. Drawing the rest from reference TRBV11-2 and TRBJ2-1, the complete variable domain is EAGVAQSPRYKIIEKRQSVAFWCNPISGHATLYWYQQILGQGPKLLIQFQNNGVVDDSQLPKDRFSAERLKGVDSTLKIQPAKLEDSAVYLCASSRSSGPENEQFFGPGTRLTVL.

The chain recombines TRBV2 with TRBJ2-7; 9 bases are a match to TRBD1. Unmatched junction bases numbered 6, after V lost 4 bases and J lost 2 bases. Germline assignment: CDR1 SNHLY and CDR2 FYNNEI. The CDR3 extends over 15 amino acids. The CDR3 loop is CASSGWDRDAYEQYF. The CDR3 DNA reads TGTGCCAGCAGTGGTTGGGACAGGGACGCCTACGAGCAGTACTTC.

Written as DNA, the CDR3 is TGTGCCAGCAGCTTAGGGCACAATGAGCAGTTCTTC. It encodes CASSLGHNEQFF. The chain links TRBV11-2 to TRBJ2-1; no firm D call. The CDR3 is made up of 12 amino acids. CDR1 and CDR2 from the germline V gene are SGHAT and FQNNGV. V lost 1 base, J lost 5 bases, and 3 bases lay in between.

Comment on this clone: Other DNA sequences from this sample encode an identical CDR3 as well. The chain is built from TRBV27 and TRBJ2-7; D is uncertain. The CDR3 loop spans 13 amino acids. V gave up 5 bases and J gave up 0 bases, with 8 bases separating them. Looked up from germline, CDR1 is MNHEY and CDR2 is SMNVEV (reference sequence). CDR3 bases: TGTGCCAGCAGTCCGGGCCTCTCCTACGAGCAGTACTTC. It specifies CASSPGLSYEQYF.

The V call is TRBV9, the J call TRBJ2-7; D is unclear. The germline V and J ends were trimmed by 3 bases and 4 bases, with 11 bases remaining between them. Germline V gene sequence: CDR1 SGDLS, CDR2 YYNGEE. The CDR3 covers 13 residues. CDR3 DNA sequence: TGTGCCAGCAGCGCAACTCCCCTTTACGAGCAGTACTTC. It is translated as CASSATPLYEQYF. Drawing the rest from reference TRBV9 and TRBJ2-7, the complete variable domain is DSGVTQTPKHLITATGQRVTLRCSPRSGDLSVYWYQQSLDQGLQFLIQYYNGEERAKGNILERFSAQQFPDLHSELNLSSLELGDSALYFCASSATPLYEQYFGPGTRLTVT.

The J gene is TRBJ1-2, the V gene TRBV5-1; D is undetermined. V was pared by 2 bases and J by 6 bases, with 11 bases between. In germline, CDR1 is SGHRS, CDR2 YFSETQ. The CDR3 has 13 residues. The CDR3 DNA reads TGCGCCAGCAGCTTCGTTACAGACCATGGCTACACCTTC. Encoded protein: CASSFVTDHGYTF.

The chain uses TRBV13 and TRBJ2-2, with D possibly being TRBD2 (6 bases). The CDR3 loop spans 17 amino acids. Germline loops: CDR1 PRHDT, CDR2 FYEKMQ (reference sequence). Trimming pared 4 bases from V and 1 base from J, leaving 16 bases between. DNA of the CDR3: TGTGCCAGCAGCTCAACCTTTTTGCGGGGGAACACCGGGGAGCTGTTTTTT. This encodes CASSSTFLRGNTGELFF.

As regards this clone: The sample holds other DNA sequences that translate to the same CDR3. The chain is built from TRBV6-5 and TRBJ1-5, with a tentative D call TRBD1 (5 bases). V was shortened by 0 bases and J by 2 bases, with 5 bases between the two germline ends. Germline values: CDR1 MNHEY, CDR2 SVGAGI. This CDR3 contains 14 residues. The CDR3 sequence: CASSYSGGNQPQHF. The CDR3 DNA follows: TGTGCCAGCAGTTACTCAGGGGGCAATCAGCCCCAGCATTTT.

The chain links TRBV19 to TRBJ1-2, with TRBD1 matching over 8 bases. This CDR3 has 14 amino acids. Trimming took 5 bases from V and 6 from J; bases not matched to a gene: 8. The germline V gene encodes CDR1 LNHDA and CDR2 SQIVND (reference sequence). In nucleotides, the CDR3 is TGTGCCAGTAGTTCCTCAGGGGGCGGAGATGGCTACACCTTC. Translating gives CASSSSGGGDGYTF.

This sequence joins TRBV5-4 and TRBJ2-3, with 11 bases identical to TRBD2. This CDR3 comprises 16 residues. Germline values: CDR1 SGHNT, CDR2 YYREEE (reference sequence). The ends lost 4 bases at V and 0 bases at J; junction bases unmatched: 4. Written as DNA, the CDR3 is TGTGCCAGCAGCGGGGGACTAGCGGAAAGCACAGATACGCAGTATTTT. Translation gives CASSGGLAESTDTQYF.

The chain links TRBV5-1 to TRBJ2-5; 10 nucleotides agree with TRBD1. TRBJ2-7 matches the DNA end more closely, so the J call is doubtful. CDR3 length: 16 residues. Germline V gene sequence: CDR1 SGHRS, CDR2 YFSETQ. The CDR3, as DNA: TGCGCCAGCAGCTTGGAGCGACAGGGGGCTTACTACGAGCAGTACTTC. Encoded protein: CASSLERQGAYYEQYF.

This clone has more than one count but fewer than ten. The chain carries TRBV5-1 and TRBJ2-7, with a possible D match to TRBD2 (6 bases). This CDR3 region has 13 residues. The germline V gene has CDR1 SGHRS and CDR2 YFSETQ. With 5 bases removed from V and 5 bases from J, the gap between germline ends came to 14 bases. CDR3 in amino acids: CASRYGGMDEQYF. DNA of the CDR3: TGCGCCAGCAGATATGGGGGGATGGACGAGCAGTACTTC. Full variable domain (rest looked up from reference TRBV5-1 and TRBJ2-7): KAGVTQTPRYLIKTRGQQVTLSCSPISGHRSVSWYQQTPGQGLQFLFEYFSETQRNKGNFPGRFSGRQFSNSRSEMNVSTLELGDSALYLCASRYGGMDEQYFGPGTRLTVT.

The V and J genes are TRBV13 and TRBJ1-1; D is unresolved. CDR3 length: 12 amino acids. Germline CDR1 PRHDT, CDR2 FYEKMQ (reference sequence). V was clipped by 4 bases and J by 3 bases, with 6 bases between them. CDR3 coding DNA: TGTGCCAGCAGCTCCGGATACACTGAAGCTTTCTTT. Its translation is CASSSGYTEAFF.